This TCR beta chain was observed in a study of post-analysis software for immune sequencing data. At the level of the study: Progressive-relapsing, secondary progressive and relapsing-remitting multiple sclerosis were among the disease courses included.

Of note for this clonotype: Its antigen is undetermined.

TCR beta cDNA libraries had unique molecular identifiers. From around 0.96 to 9.9 million T cells, 550,000 or so cDNA molecules were obtained. TCRdb fed the PCR reads into MiXCR, producing one record per CDR3 protein. The table lists approximately 630,000 distinct CDR3 sequences, approximately 59% of them singletons. Trimming stripped 0 bases from V and 10 bases from J, with 8 bases between. Per germline, CDR1 SGDLS and CDR2 YYNGEE. This CDR3 has 13 residues. General observations from the study: Controls' normalized Chao1 diversity significantly exceeded that of multiple sclerosis patients. Clustering by F measure revealed strong co-clustering among samples prepared together in one batch. Elevated frequency relative to controls characterized four or five TRBV segments in patients, TRBV5-6, TRBV5-1 and TRBV20-1 among them.

The TCR sequence derives from a girl aged 2 to 10 with multiple sclerosis. Sequences were obtained from blood. The gene calls are TRBV9 and TRBJ1-6; the D is unclear. In nucleotides, the CDR3 is TGTGCCAGCAGCGTAGCGGATCGGTCACCCCTCCACTTT. Translation: CASSVADRSPLHF. The full variable domain, in which reference TRBV9 and TRBJ1-6 provide the parts outside the CDR3, is DSGVTQTPKHLITATGQRVTLRCSPRSGDLSVYWYQQSLDQGLQFLIQYYNGEERAKGNILERFSAQQFPDLHSELNLSSLELGDSALYFCASSVADRSPLHFGNGTRLTVT.